The 10 T cell receptor beta chains given below trace back to one sample, sequenced in a study of shared clonotypes between healthy human individuals. Only in-frame clones appear in the TCRdb table, and some are missing; sequencing was by immunoSEQ multiplex PCR. Of over a million clones in the sample, 96% are singletons; the top ten hold roughly 1.2%. Sequencing was performed on naive CD4+ T cells sorted from blood. The subset here: CD45RA+ positively selected. These receptors originate from a man aged 25 to 40 in good health.

The chain recombines TRBV4-1 with TRBJ2-3, with TRBD1 as a possible D gene (5 bases). CDR3 size: 16 residues. V gave up 8 bases and J gave up 3 bases, with 21 bases separating them. CDR1 and CDR2 (germline): MGHRA, YSYEKL. The CDR3 loop is CASRKAGRGFTDTQYF. The CDR3 nucleotides read TGCGCCAGCCGGAAGGCCGGAAGGGGATTTACAGATACGCAGTATTTT.

The CDR3 here is CASSLATGRTEKLFF. The CDR3 bases are TGTGCCAGCAGCTTAGCCACGGGTCGTACGGAAAAACTGTTTTTT. The chain joins TRBV7-8 to TRBJ1-4, with D unresolved. Germline-derived CDR1 and CDR2 are SGHVS and FQNEAQ. Trimming cost V 0 bases and J 8 bases, with 13 bases left between them. The CDR3 sequence is 15 residues long.

The chain joins TRBV5-1 to TRBJ2-6; D is unresolved. Germline CDR1 reads SGHRS; CDR2 reads YFSETQ. The CDR3 runs to 15 residues. V shed 4 bases and J shed 1 base, with 9 bases lying between them. The CDR3 DNA reads TGCGCCAGCAGCCACGTGGAGTCTGGGGCCAACGTCCTGACTTTC. Its translation is CASSHVESGANVLTF.

The chain joins TRBV6-5 to TRBJ2-7; either TRBD1 or TRBD2 may supply D (5 bases each). CDR1 and CDR2 from the germline V gene are MNHEY and SVGAGI. CDR3 size: 15 residues. With 6 bases removed from V and 0 bases from J, the gap between germline ends came to 15 bases. The chain's CDR3 is CASRRGVESSYEQYF. The CDR3 region has the DNA TGTGCCAGCAGAAGAGGGGTCGAAAGCTCCTACGAGCAGTACTTC.

The V gene is TRBV9, the J gene TRBJ2-7, with D unresolved. Germline CDR1 and CDR2: SGDLS and YYNGEE. V was shortened by 0 bases and J by 6 bases, with 10 bases between the two germline ends. The CDR3 runs to 13 residues. For the CDR3, the DNA is TGTGCCAGCAGCGTAGAAAGCTATACCGAGCAGTACTTC. It translates to CASSVESYTEQYF.

This chain connects TRBV7-3 to TRBJ1-3; a weak D match, TRBD1 (5 bases). The germline gives CDR1 SGHTA, CDR2 FQGTGA. The CDR3 totals 17 residues. Trimming took off 10 bases at V and 0 bases at J, with 22 bases between the two ends. CDR3 nucleotide sequence: TGTGCCAAAGGCAGGGAACCTAACCCCGACTCTGGAAACACCATATATTTT. The encoded protein is CAKGREPNPDSGNTIYF.

This chain connects TRBV5-4 to TRBJ1-4; no definite D call. CDR1 SGHNT and CDR2 YYREEE come from the germline V gene (reference sequence). With 4 bases removed from V and 0 bases from J, the gap between germline ends came to 19 bases. This CDR3 comprises 18 residues. CDR3 in amino acids: CASSVGPVKGATNEKLFF. The CDR3 DNA reads as TGTGCCAGCAGCGTGGGCCCTGTTAAGGGAGCAACTAATGAAAAACTGTTTTTT.

V gene TRBV30 combines with J gene TRBJ2-2; the D is unclear. The V gene's germline CDR1 is GTSNPN and CDR2 SVGIG (reference sequence). There are 13 residues in the CDR3. Deletions cut 0 bases from V and 4 bases from J, with 6 bases between. CDR3 in amino acids: CAWSVRFTGELFF. The CDR3 nucleotides read TGTGCCTGGAGTGTAAGGTTCACCGGGGAGCTGTTTTTT.

The rearrangement joins TRBV10-1 to TRBJ2-1; 13 bases line up with TRBD2. This CDR3 is 16 amino acids long. Germline V gene sequence: CDR1 WNHNN, CDR2 SYGVQD (reference sequence). J was trimmed by 4 bases and V by 6 bases; bases with no gene match: 6. The CDR3 DNA follows: TGCGCCAGCAGCGGACTAGCGGGAGCAAAATACAATGAGCAGTTCTTC. It specifies CASSGLAGAKYNEQFF.

V gene TRBV5-4 combines with J gene TRBJ2-1; D uncertain. Trimming stripped 3 bases from V and 6 bases from J, with 7 bases between. Germline V gives CDR1 SGHNT, CDR2 YYREEE (reference sequence). The CDR3 has 12 residues. The CDR3, as DNA: TGTGCCAGCAGCTATGGGCCCAATGAGCAGTTCTTC. Residues: CASSYGPNEQFF.